Following are 9 T cell receptor beta chains from one sample sequenced in a study of graft-versus-host responses after intestinal transplantation. No antigen is known for these receptors. The method was immunoSEQ multiplex PCR; TCRdb's version includes in-frame clones alone and lacks a portion of them. Among 99,000 or so clones, roughly 87% were seen once, and the ten largest hold about 0.9%. The material sequenced was unstimulated CD4+ T cells sorted from spleen or lymph node cells, taken before intestinal transplant. These receptor sequences come from a human donor who received an intestinal transplant.

The chain has TRBV9 and TRBJ1-2, with D unresolved. V was clipped by 3 bases and J by 3 bases, with 12 bases between them. Looked up from germline, CDR1 is SGDLS and CDR2 is YYNGEE. The CDR3 is 14 residues long. DNA of the CDR3: TGTGCCAGCAGCGACCGGTCCGGCGACTATGGCTACACCTTC. The encoded protein is CASSDRSGDYGYTF.

This clone was seen only once. V usage is TRBV5-3 and J usage is TRBJ2-5; D is possibly TRBD1 or TRBD2 (6 bases each). TRBV5-3 is designated an ORF whose function remains uncertain. Trimming shortened V by 1 base and J by 3 bases, and 13 bases separated the two germline ends. There are 15 residues in the CDR3. CDR3 residues: CARSLLHREEETQYF. The CDR3 bases are TGTGCCAGAAGCTTGCTCCACAGGGAGGAAGAGACCCAGTACTTC.

V and J are TRBV11-2 and TRBJ2-5; weak D call: TRBD1 (5 bases). V lost 7 bases to trimming and J lost 5 bases, with 14 bases between them. This CDR3 is 13 amino acids long. Germline loops: CDR1 SGHAT, CDR2 FQNNGV. The DNA for the CDR3 is TGTGCCAGCACCAAGTGGCAGGGTGAGACCCAGTACTTC. It translates to CASTKWQGETQYF.

About this clone itself: This same CDR3 is encoded by further DNA sequences in the sample. This chain connects TRBV2 to TRBJ1-5, with D possibly TRBD1 on 5 matching bases. CDR1 is SNHLY and CDR2 is FYNNEI in the germline V gene. V was clipped by 1 base and J by 7 bases, with 8 bases between them. The CDR3 sequence is 13 residues long. The CDR3 DNA follows: TGTGCCAGCAGTGAAGGTGGGGACCAGCCCCAGCATTTT. Translation: CASSEGGDQPQHF.

V gene TRBV19 combines with J gene TRBJ2-1; 12 bases fit TRBD2. The CDR3 length is 14 residues. The V gene end was trimmed by 4 bases and the J gene end by 7 bases; junction bases not matched to a gene: 2. In germline, CDR1 is LNHDA, CDR2 SQIVND (reference sequence). The CDR3 DNA reads TGTGCCAGTAGTACTAGCGGGGGGGCAAATGAGCAGTTCTTC. Translation: CASSTSGGANEQFF.

This clone has only one observation. The chain carries TRBV5-1 and TRBJ2-3, with 11 bases fitting TRBD2. Trimming removed 0 bases from V and 3 bases from J; junction bases left unmatched: 9. Germline V CDR1 and CDR2: SGHRS, YFSETQ. This CDR3 contains 18 residues. The CDR3 sequence: CASSLGATSGRGTDTQYF. CDR3 DNA: TGCGCCAGCAGCTTGGGGGCAACTAGCGGGAGAGGGACAGATACGCAGTATTTT.

The rearrangement links TRBV5-4 to TRBJ2-5; 11 bases are a match to TRBD2. The CDR3 totals 14 residues. Per germline, CDR1 SGHNT and CDR2 YYREEE (reference sequence). V gave up 0 bases and J gave up 9 bases; unmatched junction bases: 4. CDR3 amino acids: CASSLALAGGPQYF. In DNA form, the CDR3 reads TGTGCCAGCAGCTTGGCTTTAGCGGGGGGGCCCCAGTACTTC.

The chain recombines TRBV7-7 with TRBJ1-6; D is possibly TRBD1 (5 bases). From germline, CDR1 is SSHAT and CDR2 FNYEAQ (reference sequence). This CDR3 is 13 amino acids long. The V end was cut by 3 bases, the J end by 7 bases, with 7 bases between. CDR3 DNA sequence: TGTGCCAGCAGCTTCGACAGAAATTCACCCCTCCACTTT. Amino acid sequence: CASSFDRNSPLHF.

Here the CDR3 reads CASNRALNTEAFF. CDR3 in DNA: TGCGCCAGCAACCGGGCCCTGAACACTGAAGCTTTCTTT. The rearrangement links TRBV10-1 to TRBJ1-1, with no clear D. The V gene's germline CDR1 is WNHNN and CDR2 SYGVQD (reference sequence). The V end was cut by 7 bases, the J end by 0 bases, with 9 bases between. The CDR3 spans 13 residues.